The entry below describes one T cell receptor beta chain. TCRdb reanalysed the 5' RACE reads using MiXCR and keeps one entry per CDR3 protein. The table has about 180,000 distinct CDR3 sequences, about a sixth seen once. The sample comes from a study of T-cell memory formation after mild COVID-19. Germline V gene lookup returns CDR1 SEHNR and CDR2 FQNEAQ (reference sequence). V lost 7 bases, J lost 0 bases, and 19 bases lay in between. This CDR3 contains 17 residues. The sequenced sample consisted of PBMCs or a T cell subset sorted from them (not recorded which). The clonotype was recovered from an adult woman who had mild COVID-19 (a few samples of this study predate the infection). Cell type and time point are not known. The rearrangement joins TRBV7-9 to TRBJ2-1; D uncertain. The CDR3 here is CASIGPLVESSYNEQFF. Written as DNA, the CDR3 is TGTGCCAGCATCGGACCCCTCGTGGAAAGCTCCTACAATGAGCAGTTCTTC. Using reference TRBV7-9 and TRBJ2-1 for the parts outside the CDR3, the full variable domain is DTGVSQNPRHKITKRGQNVTFRCDPISEHNRLYWYRQTLGQGPEFLTYFQNEAQLEKSRLLSDRFSAERPKGSFSTLEIQRTEQGDSAMYLCASIGPLVESSYNEQFFGPGTRLTVL.